This T cell receptor beta chain stems from a study of PD-1 blockade in classical Hodgkin lymphoma. Study-wide results and limits: It was CD4+ TCR diversity, not CD8+, that rose significantly by C4D1. Newly diagnosed patients were said to have less baseline TCR diversity than healthy donors did.

The repertoire was sequenced with immunoSEQ multiplex PCR; TCRdb's copy has only in-frame clones and lacks some. The sample lists 25,000 to 35,000 clones, roughly 70% occurring once. Every patient had relapsed following autologous stem cell transplantation, and cohorts differed in brentuximab vedotin exposure. Patients' outcomes at their best amounted to complete response, partial response or progressive disease. About this clone: Its specificity is unknown.

This CDR3 region has 15 residues. V was pared by 5 bases and J by 2 bases, with 15 bases between. The germline CDR1 and CDR2 sequences are LNHDA and SQIVND (reference sequence). The source material was peripheral blood mononuclear cells (PBMCs), sampled before the second cycle of nivolumab. The receptor's source is a human donor with classical Hodgkin lymphoma. V and J are TRBV19 and TRBJ1-1, with D possibly being TRBD1 (5 bases). The CDR3 spells CASSPYTGANTEAFF. In nucleotides, the CDR3 is TGTGCCAGTAGTCCCTATACAGGTGCAAACACTGAAGCTTTCTTT.